The TCR beta chain described here comes from a study of blood T cell repertoires in COVID-19. Study in general: Sample material is recorded as cDNA or gDNA derived from T cells, B-cell-depleted T cells, or PBMCs.

The CDR3 totals 15 residues. CDR1 MGHRA and CDR2 YSYEKL come from the germline V gene. Trimming pared 0 bases from V and 2 bases from J, leaving 5 bases between. Each recovered donor of Cohort 3 presented with two negative PCRs, clearance, or symptom resolution. Clones were read by immunoSEQ multiplex PCR, and TCRdb kept only the in-frame ones, dropping some. The sample lists more than 250,000 clones; approximately 90% were seen once. The sequence was collected from a woman in her thirties who had recovered from COVID-19. This sequence joins TRBV4-1 and TRBJ2-6; D gene ambiguous. The specimen sequenced was PBMCs or T cells enriched from blood (not recorded which). The CDR3 coding sequence is TGCGCCAGCAGCCAAGATACTGCTGGGGCCAACGTCCTGACTTTC. Its translation is CASSQDTAGANVLTF.